The rows below give T cell receptor beta chains drawn from one sample of a study of regulatory T cells in long-lasting Graves disease. Via MiXCR, TCRdb re-called the multiplex PCR reads, giving one row per CDR3 protein. The sample has approximately 400,000 distinct CDR3 sequences, about 15% seen once; the top ten hold over 7.5%. This sample was shared with a second study, whose subject was T cells in Graves' hyperthyroidism and ophthalmopathy.

The source material was peripheral blood mononuclear cells (PBMCs), sampled at new diagnosis, from a patient treated with antithyroid drugs. The receptor set was obtained from a woman aged 40 to 50 with Graves disease. Both conserved end residues are part of each CDR3. D genes are given only for firm matches. Clone sizes are given selectively: once, few, many, or a class where the clone is expanded.

v_call	j_call	d_call	clone_size	cdr3_aa	cdr3_nt
TRBV3-1	TRBJ1-6	NA	many	CASSTGRYNSPLHF	TGTGCCAGCAGCACGGGACGGTATAATTCACCCCTCCACTTT
TRBV6-1	TRBJ2-1	TRBD2	NA	CASSPSLAGAPNEQFF	TGTGCCAGCAGTCCGTCACTAGCGGGAGCTCCTAATGAGCAGTTCTTC
TRBV19	TRBJ2-1	TRBD2	NA	CASSPLAGGREQFF	TGTGCCAGTAGTCCACTAGCGGGAGGACGCGAGCAGTTCTTC
TRBV24-1	TRBJ2-7	NA	many	CATSENDTPSGSKQYF	TGTGCCACCAGTGAAAACGACACTCCCTCGGGTTCTAAGCAGTACTTC
TRBV20-1	TRBJ2-1	NA	few	CSATTGNEQFF	TGCAGTGCCACGACCGGCAATGAGCAGTTCTTC
TRBV20-1	TRBJ2-1	NA	NA	CSATPRFENEQFF	TGCAGTGCGACCCCTCGCTTTGAAAATGAGCAGTTCTTC
TRBV7-9	TRBJ2-3	NA	many	CASSLRRTAVHSTDTQYF	TGTGCCAGCAGCTTACGTCGTACAGCGGTCCATAGCACAGATACGCAGTATTTT
TRBV29-1	TRBJ2-1	NA	few	CSVEKSGVSYNEQFF	TGCAGCGTTGAAAAGTCCGGGGTCTCCTACAATGAGCAGTTCTTC
TRBV6-2/TRBV6-3	TRBJ2-2	NA	few	CASSYSPGGSSNTGELFF	TGTGCCAGCAGTTACTCCCCGGGTGGAAGTTCGAACACCGGGGAGCTGTTTTTT
TRBV7-9	TRBJ2-3	TRBD2	NA	CASSLREGPRTTDTQYF	TGTGCCAGCAGCTTAAGGGAGGGCCCCCGGACCACAGATACGCAGTATTTT
TRBV30	TRBJ2-7	TRBD1	few	CAWIGQGPYEQYF	TGTGCCTGGATAGGACAGGGACCCTACGAGCAGTACTTC
TRBV20-1	TRBJ2-5	TRBD2	many	CSARSTSGSWRETQYF	TGCAGTGCTAGATCCACTAGCGGGAGTTGGAGGGAGACCCAGTACTTC
TRBV2	TRBJ1-1	NA	many	CASSGARAFF	TGTGCCAGCAGCGGGGCGAGAGCTTTCTTT
TRBV3-1	TRBJ2-3	TRBD2	many	CASSQGSLGVREDTQYF	TGTGCCAGCAGCCAAGGAAGCCTTGGGGTGCGGGAGGATACGCAGTATTTT
TRBV6-1	TRBJ1-1	TRBD1	few	CASSEALGPRGSVRTEAFF	TGTGCCAGCAGTGAAGCGCTAGGTCCCAGGGGGTCGGTTCGGACTGAAGCTTTCTTT
TRBV19	TRBJ1-1	TRBD1	NA	CASIPTGSVVGTEAFF	TGTGCCAGTATACCGACAGGGTCGGTAGTGGGCACTGAAGCTTTCTTT
TRBV7-9	TRBJ2-1	NA	many	CASSPGTTEYNEQFF	TGTGCCAGCAGCCCGGGGACGACCGAATACAATGAGCAGTTCTTC
TRBV7-9	TRBJ2-1	TRBD1	many	CASSPRQGRSSDNEQFF	TGTGCCAGCAGCCCGCGACAGGGAAGGAGCAGTGACAATGAGCAGTTCTTC
TRBV6-1	TRBJ2-1	TRBD2	many	CASSQLGLAGVNEQFF	TGTGCCAGCAGTCAACTGGGACTAGCGGGAGTCAATGAGCAGTTCTTC
TRBV28	TRBJ2-7	TRBD1	NA	CASRTGTVGYEQYF	TGTGCCAGCAGGACCGGGACAGTGGGTTACGAGCAGTACTTC
TRBV9	TRBJ2-1	TRBD2	many	CASSVELAGTYNEQFF	TGTGCCAGCAGCGTAGAACTAGCGGGAACCTACAATGAGCAGTTCTTC
TRBV3-1	TRBJ1-2	TRBD1	few	CASRDRSNYGYTF	TGTGCCAGCAGGGACAGGTCTAACTATGGCTACACCTTC
TRBV5-1	TRBJ1-2	TRBD1	many	CASSRDRASYGYTF	TGCGCCAGCAGCCGCGACAGGGCCTCCTATGGCTACACCTTC
TRBV27	TRBJ2-1	TRBD2	many	CASRRGDNEQFF	TGTGCCAGCAGACGGGGGGACAATGAGCAGTTCTTC
TRBV15	TRBJ1-2	NA	few	CATSRDSDRDTGVGGYTF	TGTGCCACCAGCAGAGATTCGGACCGGGACACCGGTGTGGGTGGCTACACCTTC
TRBV28	TRBJ1-2	NA	few	CASTGYGGYTF	TGTGCCAGCACAGGGTATGGTGGCTACACCTTC
TRBV30	TRBJ2-1	NA	once	CAWSVYMEWGFNEQFF	TGTGCCTGGAGTGTATATATGGAGTGGGGCTTCAATGAGCAGTTCTTC
TRBV27	TRBJ2-7	TRBD2	many	CASMVGTSGYEQYF	TGTGCCAGCATGGTGGGGACTAGCGGCTACGAGCAGTACTTC
TRBV12-5	TRBJ2-6	NA	many	CASGLVVGKGLSGANVLTF	TGTGCTAGTGGTTTGGTTGTAGGAAAGGGACTCTCTGGGGCCAACGTCCTGACTTTC
TRBV20-1	TRBJ1-1	NA	few	CSARGQNKGTEAFF	TGCAGTGCTAGAGGACAGAACAAAGGGACTGAAGCTTTCTTT
TRBV27	TRBJ1-2	NA	many	CASSDGYYGYTF	TGTGCCAGCAGTGACGGCTACTATGGCTACACCTTC
TRBV12-3/TRBV12-4	TRBJ1-2	NA	many	CASSPQGARYGYTF	TGTGCCAGCAGTCCTCAGGGCGCGCGGTATGGCTACACCTTC
TRBV6-5	TRBJ2-5	NA	NA	CASNYLRYQETQYF	TGTGCCAGCAATTACTTACGGTACCAAGAGACCCAGTACTTC
TRBV3-1	TRBJ1-1	NA	many	CASSRDMNTEAFF	TGTGCCAGCAGTCGGGACATGAACACTGAAGCTTTCTTT
TRBV10-3	TRBJ2-5	NA	many	CAISAYQETQYF	TGTGCCATCAGTGCGTACCAAGAGACCCAGTACTTC
TRBV11-2	TRBJ2-5	TRBD2	NA	CASSSGTSGANSAETQYF	TGTGCCAGCAGCTCTGGGACTAGCGGGGCAAATTCAGCAGAGACCCAGTACTTC
TRBV19	TRBJ1-1	TRBD1	many	CASSIGTGTTEAFF	TGTGCCAGTAGTATAGGGACAGGGACCACTGAAGCTTTCTTT
TRBV5-8	TRBJ2-3	NA	few	CASSSPGSPLSQYF	TGTGCCAGCAGCTCACCCGGGTCCCCCCTTTCGCAGTATTTT
TRBV20-1	TRBJ2-3	NA	many	CSARGGTELDTQYF	TGCAGTGCCCGCGGCGGGACAGAGCTCGATACGCAGTATTTT
TRBV3-1	TRBJ1-2	NA	NA	CASSDRTGGYTF	TGTGCCAGCAGCGATCGAACAGGAGGCTACACCTTC
TRBV7-6	TRBJ2-5	TRBD1	NA	CASSPTGEETRYF	TGTGCCAGCAGCCCGACAGGGGAGGAGACCCGGTACTTC
TRBV29-1	TRBJ2-3	TRBD2	NA	CSVEGLAGLGDTQYF	TGCAGCGTTGAAGGCCTAGCGGGGTTGGGGGATACGCAGTATTTT
TRBV5-1	TRBJ2-7	TRBD2	many	CASSYGLAGGPYEQYF	TGCGCCAGCAGCTACGGACTAGCGGGAGGGCCCTACGAGCAGTACTTC
TRBV6-2/TRBV6-3	TRBJ2-7	TRBD2	many	CASSDRGGTSGRFRSYEQYF	TGTGCCAGCAGTGACCGAGGCGGGACTAGCGGGAGGTTTAGGTCCTACGAGCAGTACTTC
TRBV11-2	TRBJ2-3	NA	many	CASSELAGSTTDTQYF	TGTGCCAGCAGCGAACTGGCAGGGAGCACCACAGATACGCAGTATTTT
TRBV24-1	TRBJ2-1	TRBD1	few	CATSDTGDEGYNEQFF	TGTGCCACCAGTGATACAGGGGATGAGGGCTACAATGAGCAGTTCTTC
TRBV2	TRBJ2-1	TRBD1	NA	CASSDGQGNEQFF	TGTGCCAGCAGTGATGGACAGGGCAATGAGCAGTTCTTC
TRBV27	TRBJ2-1	NA	many	CASSPRRGPYNEQFF	TGTGCCAGCAGTCCCCGCAGGGGACCTTACAATGAGCAGTTCTTC
TRBV29-1	TRBJ1-1	NA	few	CSVEGVGGKNTEAFF	TGCAGCGTTGAAGGGGTGGGGGGAAAGAATACTGAAGCTTTCTTT
TRBV5-5	TRBJ2-5	TRBD1	NA	CASSLTRGRGGETQYF	TGTGCCAGCAGCTTGACCAGGGGGCGCGGAGGAGAGACCCAGTACTTC